The clone carrying this T cell receptor (beta chain) was seen ten or more times. The antigen is unknown. The data stem from a study of T-cell memory formation after mild COVID-19. Study conclusions and caveats: Among contracting clones, CD4+ were mainly CM/EM and CD8+ enriched in EMRA.

V lost 4 bases to trimming and J lost 3 bases, with 8 bases between them. The CDR3 has 12 residues. The germline CDR1 and CDR2 sequences are SGHRS and YFSETQ. TCRdb ran MiXCR on the 5' RACE reads and lists one entry per CDR3 protein. The table includes some 150,000 distinct CDR3 sequences, 15% to 20% detected once. The chain joins TRBV5-1 to TRBJ2-7; D not certain. Material: PBMCs or a T cell subset sorted from them (not recorded which). The receptor's source is an adult woman who had mild COVID-19 (a few samples of this study predate the infection). Cell type and time point are not known. The CDR3 sequence is CASSRSYYEQYF. The CDR3 nucleotides read TGCGCCAGCAGCAGATCCTACTACGAGCAGTACTTC.